The 32 T cell receptor beta chains given below trace back to one sample, sequenced in a study of cytomegalovirus exposure and HLA in healthy donors. Primers: 60 Vbeta forward and 13 Jbeta reverse. Only in-frame clones appear in the TCRdb table, and some are missing; sequencing was by immunoSEQ multiplex PCR. The sample records 70,000 to 90,000 clones, over 60% being singletons. Material for sequencing was PBMCs. These receptors were collected from a man in his sixties in good health and CMV-seronegative.

The V gene is TRBV19, the J gene TRBJ2-3; D perhaps matches TRBD2 (7 bases). V shed 4 bases and J shed 3 bases, with 17 bases lying between them. The CDR3 runs 16 residues. Germline values: CDR1 LNHDA, CDR2 SQIVND (reference sequence). The CDR3 is CASSSGQRTSTDTQYF. CDR3 bases: TGTGCCAGTAGTAGCGGACAGAGGACTAGTACAGATACGCAGTATTTT.

The chain couples TRBV30 to TRBJ1-3, with D uncertain. Germline V gives CDR1 GTSNPN, CDR2 SVGIG (reference sequence). V dropped 5 bases and J dropped 2 bases, with 16 bases sitting between them. The CDR3 has 15 residues. DNA for the CDR3: TGTGCCTGGGGCGAGGTCGGGGAACCTGGAAACACCATATATTTT. Translating gives CAWGEVGEPGNTIYF.

Written as DNA, the CDR3 is TGTGCCAGCAGCAGGACAGGGGGAACTGACGAGCAGTACTTC. This sequence encodes CASSRTGGTDEQYF. The V gene is TRBV21-1, the J gene TRBJ2-7; TRBD1, the table's D call, lacks a check against the DNA. TRBV21-1 is listed as a pseudogene. This CDR3 has 14 amino acids.

The chain links TRBV5-1 to TRBJ2-5, with TRBD2 identical over 8 bases. V shed 3 bases and J 5 bases; nucleotides not matched to a gene: 6. This CDR3 is built from 14 residues. Germline assignment: CDR1 SGHRS and CDR2 YFSETQ. The CDR3, as DNA: TGCGCCAGCAGCTCGGGAGGGGGGTTTGAGACCCAGTACTTC. This encodes CASSSGGGFETQYF.

This chain links TRBV4-1 with TRBJ1-1, with TRBD1 matching 7 bases. The CDR3 extends over 18 amino acids. Germline assignment: CDR1 MGHRA and CDR2 YSYEKL. With V trimmed by 4 bases and J by 0 bases, 14 bases remained unmatched. CDR3 protein: CASSLKGGQFSMNTEAFF. As DNA, the CDR3 is TGCGCCAGCAGCCTCAAGGGGGGACAGTTTTCCATGAACACTGAAGCTTTCTTT.

This chain links TRBV7-9 with TRBJ2-5, with D tentatively TRBD2 (7 bases). Germline values: CDR1 SEHNR, CDR2 FQNEAQ (reference sequence). The V end lost 7 bases, the J end lost 4 bases, and 13 bases lay between the germline ends. The CDR3 totals 13 residues. CDR3 region: CASTRGARETQYF. In DNA form, the CDR3 reads TGTGCCAGCACCCGGGGGGCACGAGAGACCCAGTACTTC.

This clone was seen once. The V and J genes are TRBV5-6 and TRBJ2-7; TRBD2 aligns across 7 bases. Germline V CDR1 and CDR2: SGHDT, YYEEEE. The CDR3 has 14 residues. The trim removed 1 base at V and 6 bases at J, leaving 7 bases unmatched. The CDR3 bases are TGTGCCAGCAGCTTGCTCGAGCGGGGCCTCGAGCAGTACTTC. It specifies CASSLLERGLEQYF.

This rearrangement joins TRBV21-1 to TRBJ2-7; the table's TRBD2 call for D was not verified on the DNA. TRBV21-1 is flagged as a pseudogene. The CDR3 is 13 residues long. The CDR3 DNA is TGTGCCAGCCCCGAGGCCGCCCCCTACGAGCAGTACTTC. This gives the protein CASPEAAPYEQYF.

This chain connects TRBV6-6 to TRBJ1-4; 7 positions match TRBD1. The CDR3 has 15 amino acids. Germline V CDR1 and CDR2: MNHNY, SVGAGI (reference sequence). V lost 5 bases, J lost 11 bases, and 14 bases stayed unmatched. The CDR3 spells CASSPGTASVGKLFF. In DNA, the CDR3 is TGTGCCAGCAGTCCCGGGACAGCGTCGGTTGGGAAACTGTTTTTT.

V and J are TRBV7-9 and TRBJ2-7; 7 bases fit TRBD2. The CDR3 is 15 residues long. In germline, CDR1 is SEHNR, CDR2 FQNEAQ (reference sequence). The junction had 5 bases not matched to a gene; V was cut back by 3 bases and J by 0 bases. The CDR3 DNA follows: TGTGCCAGCAGCTTCGTAGCGGGTGGCTCCTACGAGCAGTACTTC. Translation gives CASSFVAGGSYEQYF.

This clone has only a few counts. The chain carries TRBV10-3 and TRBJ1-1, with D possibly matching TRBD1 (6 bases). Deletions cut 7 bases from V and 0 bases from J, with 9 bases between. This CDR3 contains 13 residues. Germline CDR1 and CDR2: ENHRY and SYGVKD. The CDR3 nucleotides read TGTGCCATCACACAGGGACTGAACACTGAAGCTTTCTTT. Residues: CAITQGLNTEAFF.

This clone was counted once. This chain connects TRBV9 to TRBJ2-6; a weak D match, TRBD1 (6 bases). The CDR3 contains 14 residues. V gave up 3 bases and J gave up 8 bases, with 12 bases separating them. The germline CDR1 and CDR2 sequences are SGDLS and YYNGEE. CDR3 nucleotide sequence: TGTGCCAGCAGCGGCCTCACAGGGTCCAACGTCCTGACTTTC. This codes for CASSGLTGSNVLTF.

This chain connects TRBV19 to TRBJ1-6; D call uncertain. Per germline, CDR1 LNHDA and CDR2 SQIVND (reference sequence). V was pared by 5 bases and J by 5 bases, with 10 bases between. The CDR3 has 14 amino acids. The CDR3 DNA follows: TGTGCCAGTAGTTCAGCAGGTCATAATTCACCCCTCCACTTT. Translating gives CASSSAGHNSPLHF.

This clone was counted only a few times. The chain links TRBV10-3 to TRBJ2-2; 10 positions match TRBD2. V lost 10 bases and J lost 7; bases outside the gene matches: 9. Germline assignment: CDR1 ENHRY and CDR2 SYGVKD. This CDR3 comprises 14 residues. The CDR3 bases are TGTGCCACCGCTAGCGGGGGCGGGGTCGGGGAGCTGTTTTTT. Its protein product is CATASGGGVGELFF.

V usage is TRBV19 and J usage is TRBJ1-2; a possible D gene is TRBD1 (5 bases). The CDR3 runs to 16 residues. The V end lost 1 base, the J end lost 6 bases, and 18 bases lay between the germline ends. Per the germline V gene, CDR1 is LNHDA and CDR2 is SQIVND (reference sequence). Here the CDR3 DNA reads TGTGCCAGTAGTATAGGGGGTAGAGACAGTCGGAATGGCTACACCTTC. It codes for CASSIGGRDSRNGYTF.

V is TRBV9 and J is TRBJ2-3; 9 nucleotides align to TRBD2. The ends lost 0 bases at V and 2 bases at J; junction bases unmatched: 4. CDR1 and CDR2 (germline): SGDLS, YYNGEE. The CDR3 length is 16 residues. The CDR3 protein is CASSVVLAGSTDTQYF. The CDR3 nucleotides are TGTGCCAGCAGCGTAGTTCTAGCGGGATCCACAGATACGCAGTATTTT.

The count of this clone is one. This chain connects TRBV19 to TRBJ2-3, with TRBD1 matching over 7 bases. V lost 4 bases and J lost 0; bases outside the gene matches: 4. From germline, CDR1 is LNHDA and CDR2 SQIVND (reference sequence). The length of the CDR3 is 15 residues. In nucleotides, the CDR3 is TGTGCCAGTAGTACCCAGGGGGTCAGCACAGATACGCAGTATTTT. This encodes CASSTQGVSTDTQYF.

V is TRBV5-1 and J is TRBJ2-5; 9 bases agree with TRBD2. Germline CDR1 reads SGHRS; CDR2 reads YFSETQ. The junction had 3 bases not matched to a gene; V was cut back by 2 bases and J by 4 bases. There are 14 residues in the CDR3. The chain's CDR3 is CASSLSGGRETQYF. The DNA of the CDR3 is TGCGCCAGCAGCTTAAGCGGGGGGCGAGAGACCCAGTACTTC.

V gene TRBV2 combines with J gene TRBJ2-3; D possibly corresponds to TRBD1 (7 bases). This CDR3 is built from 14 residues. CDR1 SNHLY and CDR2 FYNNEI come from the germline V gene. V shed 6 bases and J shed 8 bases, with 18 bases lying between them. The CDR3 sequence: CASRPTRGQGTQYF. DNA for the CDR3: TGTGCCAGCAGACCGACTAGGGGGCAGGGTACGCAGTATTTT.

The chain has TRBV15 and TRBJ1-1, with a possible D match to TRBD1 (6 bases). This CDR3 has 10 residues. The germline V gene encodes CDR1 LNHNV and CDR2 YYDKDF (reference sequence). V gave up 9 bases and J gave up 10 bases, with 12 bases separating them. In DNA, the CDR3 is TGTGCCACGAAGACAGGAAGAGCTTTCTTT. This translates into CATKTGRAFF.

In this sample, this clone turned up a few times. J is TRBJ2-6 and V is TRBV5-6; D unclear. Germline CDR1 is SGHDT and CDR2 is YYEEEE. Trimming took off 2 bases at V and 0 bases at J, with 6 bases between the two ends. There are 15 residues in the CDR3. In DNA, the CDR3 is TGTGCCAGCAGCTTTCTAAGCTCTGGGGCCAACGTCCTGACTTTC. It encodes CASSFLSSGANVLTF. Complete variable domain (other parts from reference TRBV5-6 and TRBJ2-6): DAGVTQSPTHLIKTRGQQVTLRCSPKSGHDTVSWYQQALGQGPQFIFQYYEEEERQRGNFPDRFSGHQFPNYSSELNVNALLLGDSALYLCASSFLSSGANVLTFGAGSRLTVL.

The V gene is TRBV5-6, the J gene TRBJ2-5, with 7 bases lining up with TRBD2. Germline-derived CDR1 and CDR2 are SGHDT and YYEEEE. The CDR3 spans 17 residues. The V gene end was trimmed by 4 bases and the J gene end by 9 bases; junction bases not matched to a gene: 21. The CDR3 loop is CASSTDPLLAFKRAQYF. CDR3 DNA sequence: TGTGCCAGCAGCACCGACCCCCTACTAGCGTTCAAGAGGGCCCAGTACTTC.

The chain carries TRBV5-4 and TRBJ2-3; 7 bases match TRBD2. Germline values: CDR1 SGHNT, CDR2 YYREEE (reference sequence). Trimming at V came to 4 bases and at J to 6 bases, leaving 5 bases not matched to a gene. The CDR3 spans 13 residues. DNA for the CDR3: TGTGCCAGCAGCACAATGGGGGGGGATACGCAGTATTTT. Protein product: CASSTMGGDTQYF.

The CDR3 coding sequence is TGTGCCAGCAGCTTAGTGGGGAGATCACCCCTCCACTTT. Its translation: CASSLVGRSPLHF. The rearrangement joins TRBV7-2 to TRBJ1-6; unclear D gene. The germline CDR1 and CDR2 sequences are SGHTA and FQGNSA. V lost 1 base and J lost 10, with 8 bases in between. The CDR3 length is 13 residues.

The chain joins TRBV4-2 to TRBJ1-1; D is ambiguous. V shed 3 bases and J shed 1 base, with 6 bases lying between them. CDR1 is LGHNA, CDR2 YNFKEQ, per germline. The CDR3 has 13 residues. CDR3 residues: CASSQGTNTEAFF. The CDR3 nucleotides are TGTGCCAGCAGCCAGGGCACGAACACTGAAGCTTTCTTT.

Here the CDR3 reads CASSSWLENNEQFF. The CDR3 DNA is TGTGCCAGCAGCTCGTGGCTAGAAAACAATGAGCAGTTCTTC. This chain joins TRBV11-3 and TRBJ2-1; D uncertain. V was trimmed by 4 bases and J by 5 bases, leaving 12 bases between them. Germline CDR1 and CDR2: SGHNT and YENEEA. The CDR3 contains 14 residues.

The chain combines TRBV7-8 with TRBJ2-5; D possibly corresponds to TRBD1 (6 bases). Matching the DNA end better, TRBJ2-7 makes the J call doubtful. The CDR3 is 14 amino acids. Germline V lookup: CDR1 SGHVS, CDR2 FQNEAQ. The CDR3 DNA sequence: TGTGCCAGCAGCGCTGGGAGAGGGGGCTACGAGCAGTACTTC. This encodes CASSAGRGGYEQYF.

The chain uses TRBV10-3 and TRBJ1-1; D is unresolved. Looked up from germline, CDR1 is ENHRY and CDR2 is SYGVKD. The CDR3 loop spans 13 amino acids. Trimming cost V 7 bases and J 5 bases, with 14 bases left between them. CDR3 coding DNA: TGTGCCATCAAAGGACTCTCCCCTACTGAAGCTTTCTTT. It specifies CAIKGLSPTEAFF.

J is TRBJ2-1 and V is TRBV25-1; 7 bases align to TRBD1. CDR1 is MGHDK, CDR2 SYGVNS, per germline. This CDR3 contains 15 residues. The J segment lost 4 bases and the V segment lost 4 bases, leaving 7 bases of the junction unmatched. CDR3 DNA: TGTGCCAGCAGTGTGAGAGGGACAGTTTACAATGAGCAGTTCTTC. It specifies CASSVRGTVYNEQFF.

V is TRBV19 and J is TRBJ1-2; 9 positions agree with TRBD1. The ends lost 5 bases at V and 7 bases at J; junction bases unmatched: 5. Germline-derived CDR1 and CDR2 are LNHDA and SQIVND (reference sequence). The CDR3 extends over 13 amino acids. CDR3 in amino acids: CASSVQGAGGYTF. The CDR3, as DNA: TGTGCCAGTAGTGTACAGGGGGCAGGTGGCTACACCTTC.

Of note for this clone: Relative to the germline gene, one junction end is altered; a read error may explain this. This chain connects TRBV7-9 to TRBJ1-2; TRBD1 is a possible D gene (6 bases). Germline CDR1 reads SEHNR; CDR2 reads FQNEAQ (reference sequence). The CDR3 loop spans 12 amino acids. CDR3 in amino acids: CSSSLTGTTYTF. The CDR3 coding sequence is TGTTCCAGCAGCTTAACAGGGACGACCTACACCTTC.

The chain is built from TRBV7-9 and TRBJ1-1; D is ambiguous. Germline CDR1 and CDR2: SEHNR and FQNEAQ (reference sequence). The CDR3 totals 12 residues. Trimming left V 1 base short and J 7 bases short, with 7 bases between. For the CDR3, the DNA is TGTGCCAGCAGCTTAGACAGCCTTGAAGCTTTCTTT. Amino acid sequence: CASSLDSLEAFF. Looking up the rest from reference TRBV7-9 and TRBJ1-1 gives the full variable domain: DTGVSQNPRHKITKRGQNVTFRCDPISEHNRLYWYRQTLGQGPEFLTYFQNEAQLEKSRLLSDRFSAERPKGSFSTLEIQRTEQGDSAMYLCASSLDSLEAFFGQGTRLTVV.